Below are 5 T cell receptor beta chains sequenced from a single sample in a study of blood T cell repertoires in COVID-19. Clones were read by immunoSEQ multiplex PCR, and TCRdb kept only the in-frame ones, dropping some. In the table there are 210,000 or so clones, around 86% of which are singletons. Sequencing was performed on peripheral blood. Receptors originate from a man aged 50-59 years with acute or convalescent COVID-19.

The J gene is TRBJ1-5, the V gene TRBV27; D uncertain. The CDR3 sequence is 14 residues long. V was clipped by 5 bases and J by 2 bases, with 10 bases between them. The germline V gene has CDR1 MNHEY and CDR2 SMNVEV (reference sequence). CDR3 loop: CASSLRGRNQPQHF. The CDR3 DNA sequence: TGTGCCAGCAGTCTCCGGGGTCGCAATCAGCCCCAGCATTTT.

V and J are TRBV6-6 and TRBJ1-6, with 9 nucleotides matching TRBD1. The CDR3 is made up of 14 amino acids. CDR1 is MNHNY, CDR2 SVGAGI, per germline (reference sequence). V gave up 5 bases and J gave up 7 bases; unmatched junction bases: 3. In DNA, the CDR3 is TGTGCCAGCAGTAGGACAGGGGAGAATTCACCCCTCCACTTT. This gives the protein CASSRTGENSPLHF.

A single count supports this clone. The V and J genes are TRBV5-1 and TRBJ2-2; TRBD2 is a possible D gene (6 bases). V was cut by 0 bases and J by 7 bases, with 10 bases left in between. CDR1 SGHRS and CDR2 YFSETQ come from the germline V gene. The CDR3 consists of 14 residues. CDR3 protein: CASSLAWGDGELFF. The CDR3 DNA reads TGCGCCAGCAGCTTGGCCTGGGGGGACGGGGAGCTGTTTTTT.

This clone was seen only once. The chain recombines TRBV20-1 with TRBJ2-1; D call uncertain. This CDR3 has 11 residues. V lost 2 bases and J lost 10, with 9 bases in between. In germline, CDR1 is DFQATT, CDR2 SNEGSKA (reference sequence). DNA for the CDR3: TGCAGTGCTAGAATCCTCGGGGAGCAGTTCTTC. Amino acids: CSARILGEQFF.

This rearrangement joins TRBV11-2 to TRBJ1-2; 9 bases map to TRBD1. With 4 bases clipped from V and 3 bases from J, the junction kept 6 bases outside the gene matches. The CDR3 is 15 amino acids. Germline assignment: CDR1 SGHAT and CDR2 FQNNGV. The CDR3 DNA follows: TGTGCCAGCAGCTGGGCGGGACAGGGCGACTATGGCTACACCTTC. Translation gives CASSWAGQGDYGYTF.